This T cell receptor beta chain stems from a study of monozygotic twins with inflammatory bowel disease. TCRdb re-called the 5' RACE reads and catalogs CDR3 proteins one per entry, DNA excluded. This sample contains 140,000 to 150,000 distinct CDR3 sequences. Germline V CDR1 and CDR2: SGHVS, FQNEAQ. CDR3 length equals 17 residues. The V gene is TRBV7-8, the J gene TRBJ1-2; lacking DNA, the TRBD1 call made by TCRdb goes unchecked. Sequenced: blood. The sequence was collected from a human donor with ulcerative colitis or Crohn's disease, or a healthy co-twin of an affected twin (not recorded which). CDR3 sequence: CASSLGVGDRIRYGYTF.